This T cell receptor (beta chain) was identified during a study of cytomegalovirus exposure and HLA in healthy donors. Study results and limitations: Using a false discovery rate of 0.05, a later analysis showed that 16,951 TCR beta sequences were associated with HLA alleles. A list of around 160 TCR beta chains associated with cytomegalovirus was given. It was likely that a cluster of highly shared sequence variants was a sequencing artifact.

On this clone: Its antigen is unidentified.

Sampled while nominally healthy, donors likely had unrecorded immune exposures. With 60 Vbeta and 13 Jbeta primers, the PCR was carried out. Clones were read by immunoSEQ multiplex PCR, and TCRdb kept only the in-frame ones, dropping some. This table lists 130,000 or so clones. Trimming left V 6 bases short and J 0 bases short, with 15 bases between. CDR1 and CDR2 (germline): ENHRY, SYGVKD. This CDR3 comprises 16 residues. The clonotype originates from a woman aged 35 to 49 in good health and CMV-seronegative. Sequenced input: PBMCs. This chain uses TRBV10-3 with TRBJ1-5, with unresolved D. In nucleotides, the CDR3 is TGTGCCATCAGCCAATCGGTCACTAATAGCAATCAGCCCCAGCATTTT. This encodes CAISQSVTNSNQPQHF.